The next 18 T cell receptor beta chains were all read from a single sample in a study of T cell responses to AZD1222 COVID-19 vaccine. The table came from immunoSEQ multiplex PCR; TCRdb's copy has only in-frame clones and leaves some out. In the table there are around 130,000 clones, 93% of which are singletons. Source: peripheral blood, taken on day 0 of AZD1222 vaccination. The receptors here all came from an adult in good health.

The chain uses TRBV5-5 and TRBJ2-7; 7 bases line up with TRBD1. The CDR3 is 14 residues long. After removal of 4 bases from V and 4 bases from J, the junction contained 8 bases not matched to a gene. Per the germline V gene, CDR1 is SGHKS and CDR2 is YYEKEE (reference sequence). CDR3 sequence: CASSHRGMLYEQYF. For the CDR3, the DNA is TGTGCCAGCAGCCACAGGGGTATGTTGTACGAGCAGTACTTC. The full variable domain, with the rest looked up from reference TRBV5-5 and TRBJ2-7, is DAGVTQSPTHLIKTRGQQVTLRCSPISGHKSVSWYQQVLGQGPQFIFQYYEKEERGRGNFPDRFSARQFPNYSSELNVNALLLGDSALYLCASSHRGMLYEQYFGPGTRLTVT.

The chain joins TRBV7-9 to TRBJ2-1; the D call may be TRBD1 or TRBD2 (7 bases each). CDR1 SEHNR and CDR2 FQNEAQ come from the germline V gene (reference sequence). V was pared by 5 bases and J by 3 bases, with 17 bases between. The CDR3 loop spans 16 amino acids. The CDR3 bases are TGTGCCAGCAGCCCCCAGGGGGGGCCGTTCTACAATGAGCAGTTCTTC. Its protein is CASSPQGGPFYNEQFF.

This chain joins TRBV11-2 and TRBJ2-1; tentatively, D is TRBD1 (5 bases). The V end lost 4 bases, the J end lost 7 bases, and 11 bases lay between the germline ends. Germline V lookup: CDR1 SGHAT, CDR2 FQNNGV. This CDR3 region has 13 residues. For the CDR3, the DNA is TGTGCCAGCAGCTACAGACAGCTTAATGAGCAGTTCTTC. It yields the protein CASSYRQLNEQFF.

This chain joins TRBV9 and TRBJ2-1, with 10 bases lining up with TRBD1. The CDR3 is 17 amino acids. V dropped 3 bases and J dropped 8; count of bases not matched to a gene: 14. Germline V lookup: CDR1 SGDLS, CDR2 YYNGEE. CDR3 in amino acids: CASSASIPGTGADEQFF. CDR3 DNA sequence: TGTGCCAGCAGCGCGTCGATTCCCGGGACAGGGGCGGATGAGCAGTTCTTC.

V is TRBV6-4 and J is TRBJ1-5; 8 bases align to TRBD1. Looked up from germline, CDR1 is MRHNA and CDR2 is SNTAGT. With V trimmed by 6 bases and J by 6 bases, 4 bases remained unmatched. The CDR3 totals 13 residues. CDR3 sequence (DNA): TGTGCCAGCAGCGACAGGGGTTTTCAGCCCCAGCATTTT. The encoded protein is CASSDRGFQPQHF.

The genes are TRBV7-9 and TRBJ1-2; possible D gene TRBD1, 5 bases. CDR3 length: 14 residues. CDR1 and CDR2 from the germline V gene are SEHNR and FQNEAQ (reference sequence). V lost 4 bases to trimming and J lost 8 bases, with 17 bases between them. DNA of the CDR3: TGTGCCAGCAGCTCCTCCGGGACCCCTTGGGGCTACACCTTC. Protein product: CASSSSGTPWGYTF.

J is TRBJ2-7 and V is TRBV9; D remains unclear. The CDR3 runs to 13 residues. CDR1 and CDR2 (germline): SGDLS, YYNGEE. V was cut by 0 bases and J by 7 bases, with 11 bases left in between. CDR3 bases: TGTGCCAGCAGCGTAGGGGGTTCGACGGAGCAGTACTTC. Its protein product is CASSVGGSTEQYF.

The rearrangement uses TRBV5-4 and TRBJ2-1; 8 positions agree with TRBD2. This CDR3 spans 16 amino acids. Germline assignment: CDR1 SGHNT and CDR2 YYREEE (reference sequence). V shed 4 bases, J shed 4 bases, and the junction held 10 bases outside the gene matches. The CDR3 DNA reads TGTGCCAGCAGCCCCGCCGGGACTAGATCATACAATGAGCAGTTCTTC. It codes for CASSPAGTRSYNEQFF.

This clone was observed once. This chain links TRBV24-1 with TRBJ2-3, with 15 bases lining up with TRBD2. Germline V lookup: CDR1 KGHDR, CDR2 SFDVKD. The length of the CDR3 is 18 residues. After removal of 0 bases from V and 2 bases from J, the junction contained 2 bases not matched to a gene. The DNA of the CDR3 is TGTGCCACCAGTGATTTGGGGACTAGCGGGGGGAACACAGATACGCAGTATTTT. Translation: CATSDLGTSGGNTDTQYF.

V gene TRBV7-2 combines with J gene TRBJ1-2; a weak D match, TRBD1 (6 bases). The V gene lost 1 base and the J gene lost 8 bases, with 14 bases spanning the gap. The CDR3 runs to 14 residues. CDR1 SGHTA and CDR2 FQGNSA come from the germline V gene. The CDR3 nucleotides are TGTGCCAGCAGCTTAGTGTCGACAGGAGGAGGCTACACCTTC. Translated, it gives CASSLVSTGGGYTF. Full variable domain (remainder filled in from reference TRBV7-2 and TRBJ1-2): GAGVSQSPSNKVTEKGKDVELRCDPISGHTALYWYRQSLGQGLEFLIYFQGNSAPDKSGLPSDRFSAERTGGSVSTLTIQRTQQEDSAVYLCASSLVSTGGGYTFGSGTRLTVV.

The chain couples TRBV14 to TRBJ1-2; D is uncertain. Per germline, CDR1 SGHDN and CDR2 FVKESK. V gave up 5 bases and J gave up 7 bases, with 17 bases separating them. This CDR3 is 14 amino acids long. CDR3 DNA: TGTGCCAGCAGCGTATTGATAACATCTGGTGGCTACACCTTC. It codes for CASSVLITSGGYTF.

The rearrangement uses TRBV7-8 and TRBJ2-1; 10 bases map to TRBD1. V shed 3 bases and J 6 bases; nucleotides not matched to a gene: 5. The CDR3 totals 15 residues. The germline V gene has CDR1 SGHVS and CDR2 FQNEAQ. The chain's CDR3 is CASSFRGQGTNEQFF. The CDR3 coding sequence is TGTGCCAGCAGCTTCCGGGGACAGGGGACCAATGAGCAGTTCTTC.

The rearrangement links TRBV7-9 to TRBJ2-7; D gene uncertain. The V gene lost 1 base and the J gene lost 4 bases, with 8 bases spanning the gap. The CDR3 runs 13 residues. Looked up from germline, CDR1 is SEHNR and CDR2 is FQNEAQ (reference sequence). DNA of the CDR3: TGTGCCAGCAGCTTAGGTACCGTATACGAGCAGTACTTC. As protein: CASSLGTVYEQYF. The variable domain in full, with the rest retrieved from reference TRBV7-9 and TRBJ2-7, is DTGVSQNPRHKITKRGQNVTFRCDPISEHNRLYWYRQTLGQGPEFLTYFQNEAQLEKSRLLSDRFSAERPKGSFSTLEIQRTEQGDSAMYLCASSLGTVYEQYFGPGTRLTVT.

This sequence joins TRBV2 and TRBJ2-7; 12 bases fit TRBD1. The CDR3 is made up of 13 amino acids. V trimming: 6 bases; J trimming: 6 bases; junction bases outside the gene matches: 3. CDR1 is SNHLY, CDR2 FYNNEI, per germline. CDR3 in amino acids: CASSPGQGAEQYF. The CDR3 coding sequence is TGTGCCAGCAGCCCGGGACAGGGGGCCGAGCAGTACTTC.

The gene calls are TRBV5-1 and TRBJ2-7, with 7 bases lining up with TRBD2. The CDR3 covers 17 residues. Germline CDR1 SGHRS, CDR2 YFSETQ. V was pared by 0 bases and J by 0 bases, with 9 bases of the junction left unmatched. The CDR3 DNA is TGCGCCAGCAGCTTGGTACCTACTAGCGCAAGCTCCTACGAGCAGTACTTC. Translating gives CASSLVPTSASSYEQYF.

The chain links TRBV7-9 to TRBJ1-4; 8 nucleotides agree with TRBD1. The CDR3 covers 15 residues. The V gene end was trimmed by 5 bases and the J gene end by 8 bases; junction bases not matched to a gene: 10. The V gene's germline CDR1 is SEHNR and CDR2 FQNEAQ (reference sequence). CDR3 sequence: CASSDPGTGLEKLFF. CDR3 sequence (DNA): TGTGCCAGCAGCGACCCCGGGACAGGCCTCGAAAAACTGTTTTTT.

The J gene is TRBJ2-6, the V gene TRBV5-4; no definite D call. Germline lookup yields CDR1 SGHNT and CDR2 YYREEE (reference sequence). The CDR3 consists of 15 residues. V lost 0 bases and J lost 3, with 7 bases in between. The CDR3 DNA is TGTGCCAGCAGCTTGGGGGTTGATGGGGCCAACGTCCTGACTTTC. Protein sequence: CASSLGVDGANVLTF.

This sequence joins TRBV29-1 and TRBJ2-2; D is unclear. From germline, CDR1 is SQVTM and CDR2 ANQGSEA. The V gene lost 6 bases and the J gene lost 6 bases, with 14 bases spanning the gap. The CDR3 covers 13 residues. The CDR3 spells CSVSTLGSGELFF. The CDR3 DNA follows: TGCAGCGTCAGCACATTAGGGTCCGGGGAGCTGTTTTTT.